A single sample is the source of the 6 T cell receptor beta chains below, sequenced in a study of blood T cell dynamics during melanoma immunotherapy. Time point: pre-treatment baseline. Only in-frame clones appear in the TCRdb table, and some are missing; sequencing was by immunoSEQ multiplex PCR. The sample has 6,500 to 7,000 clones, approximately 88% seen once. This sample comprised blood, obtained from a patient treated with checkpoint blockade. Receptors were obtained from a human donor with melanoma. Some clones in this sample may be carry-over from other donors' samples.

The CDR3 loop reads CASSTTGESTDTQYF. CDR3 sequence (DNA): TGTGCCAGCAGCACGACAGGGGAGAGCACAGATACGCAGTATTTT. The genes are TRBV5-6 and TRBJ2-3; TRBD1 aligns across 8 bases. V gave up 4 bases and J gave up 0 bases; unmatched junction bases: 4. The CDR3 is made up of 15 amino acids. Germline V gene lookup returns CDR1 SGHDT and CDR2 YYEEEE.

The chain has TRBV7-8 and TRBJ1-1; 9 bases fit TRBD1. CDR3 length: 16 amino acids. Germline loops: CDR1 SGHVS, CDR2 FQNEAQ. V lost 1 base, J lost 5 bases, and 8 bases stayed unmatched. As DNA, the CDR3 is TGTGCCAGCAGCTTAGTAACAGGGGGCGGGGAAACTGAAGCTTTCTTT. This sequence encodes CASSLVTGGGETEAFF.

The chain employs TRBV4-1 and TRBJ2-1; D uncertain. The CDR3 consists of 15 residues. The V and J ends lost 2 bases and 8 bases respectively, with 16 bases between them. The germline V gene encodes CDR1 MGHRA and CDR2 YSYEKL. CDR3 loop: CASSQRTDSGDEQFF. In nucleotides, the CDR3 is TGCGCCAGCAGCCAAAGAACTGACTCAGGCGATGAGCAGTTCTTC.

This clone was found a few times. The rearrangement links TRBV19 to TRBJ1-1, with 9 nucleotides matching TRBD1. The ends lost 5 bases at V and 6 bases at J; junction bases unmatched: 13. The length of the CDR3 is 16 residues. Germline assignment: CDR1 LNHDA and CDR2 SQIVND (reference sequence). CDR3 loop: CASSSRTGARGAEAFF. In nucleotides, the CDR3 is TGTGCCAGTAGTTCTCGGACAGGGGCGAGGGGCGCTGAAGCTTTCTTT.

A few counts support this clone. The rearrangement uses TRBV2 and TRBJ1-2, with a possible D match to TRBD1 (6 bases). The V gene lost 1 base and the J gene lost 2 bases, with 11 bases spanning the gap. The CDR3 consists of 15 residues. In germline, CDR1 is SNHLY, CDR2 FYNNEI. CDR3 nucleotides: TGTGCCAGCAGTGAAGGTGGACAGTCCAACTATGGCTACACCTTC. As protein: CASSEGGQSNYGYTF.

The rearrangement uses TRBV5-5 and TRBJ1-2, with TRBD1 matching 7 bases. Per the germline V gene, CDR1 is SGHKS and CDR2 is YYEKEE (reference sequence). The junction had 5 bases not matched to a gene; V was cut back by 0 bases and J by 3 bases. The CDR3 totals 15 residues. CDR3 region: CASSLEGGSHYGYTF. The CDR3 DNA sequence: TGTGCCAGCAGCTTGGAAGGGGGCAGTCACTATGGCTACACCTTC.